This T cell receptor (beta chain) was sequenced during a study of a mutant IDH1 vaccine in newly diagnosed glioma. The wider study: Prior therapy was radiotherapy, temozolomide, or both; most received both. Findings and caveats of the study: Shifts in the top peripheral T cell clonotypes seemed unrelated to pseudoprogression.

Time point here: baseline, week 1 (first vaccination visit). Treatment in this sample: pre-vaccination baseline after standard-of-care therapy. Each of the donors came in with new WHO grade 3 or 4 astrocytomas that were IDH1-mutant and ATRX-lost. Data came from immunoSEQ multiplex PCR; TCRdb stores just in-frame clones and leaves some out. The table includes around 92,000 clones, 83% detected once. This clone was found a few times. As yet, its antigen is unknown. Germline loops: CDR1 DFQATT, CDR2 SNEGSKA (reference sequence). V lost 1 base to trimming and J lost 3 bases, with 3 bases between them. CDR3 length equals 11 residues.

The sample consisted of PBMCs, taken from a glioma patient treated with radiotherapy, temozolomide or both. The clonotype originates from a woman aged 50 to 60 with glioma. V and J are TRBV20-1 and TRBJ1-1; D uncertain. CDR3: CSARGYTEAFF. The CDR3 DNA follows: TGCAGTGCTAGAGGGTACACTGAAGCTTTCTTT.